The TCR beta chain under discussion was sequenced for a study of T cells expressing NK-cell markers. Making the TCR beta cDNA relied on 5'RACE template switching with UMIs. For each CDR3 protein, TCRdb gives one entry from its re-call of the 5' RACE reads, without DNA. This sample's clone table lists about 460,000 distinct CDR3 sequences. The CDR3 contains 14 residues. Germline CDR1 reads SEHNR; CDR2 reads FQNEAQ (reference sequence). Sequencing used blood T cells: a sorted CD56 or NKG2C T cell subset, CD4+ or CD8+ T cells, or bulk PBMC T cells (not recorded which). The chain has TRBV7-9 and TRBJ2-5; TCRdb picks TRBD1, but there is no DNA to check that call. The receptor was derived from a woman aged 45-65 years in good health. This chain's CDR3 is CASSEQGFGETQYF.